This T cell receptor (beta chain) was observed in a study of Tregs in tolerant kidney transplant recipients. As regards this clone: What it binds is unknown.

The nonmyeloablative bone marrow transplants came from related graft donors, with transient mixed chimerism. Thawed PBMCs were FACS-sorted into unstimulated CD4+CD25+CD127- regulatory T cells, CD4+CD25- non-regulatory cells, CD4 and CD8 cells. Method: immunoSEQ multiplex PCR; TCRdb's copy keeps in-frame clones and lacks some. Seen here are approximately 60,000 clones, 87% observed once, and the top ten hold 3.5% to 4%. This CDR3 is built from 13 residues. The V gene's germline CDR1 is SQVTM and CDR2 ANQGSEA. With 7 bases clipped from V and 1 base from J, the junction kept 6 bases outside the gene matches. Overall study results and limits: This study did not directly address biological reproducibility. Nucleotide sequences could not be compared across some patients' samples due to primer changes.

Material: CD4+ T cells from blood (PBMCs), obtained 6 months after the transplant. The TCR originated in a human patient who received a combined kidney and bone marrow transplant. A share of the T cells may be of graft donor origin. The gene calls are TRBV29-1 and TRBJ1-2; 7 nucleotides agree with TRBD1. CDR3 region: CSAGDRDNYGYTF. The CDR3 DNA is TGCAGCGCCGGGGACAGAGATAACTATGGCTACACCTTC.